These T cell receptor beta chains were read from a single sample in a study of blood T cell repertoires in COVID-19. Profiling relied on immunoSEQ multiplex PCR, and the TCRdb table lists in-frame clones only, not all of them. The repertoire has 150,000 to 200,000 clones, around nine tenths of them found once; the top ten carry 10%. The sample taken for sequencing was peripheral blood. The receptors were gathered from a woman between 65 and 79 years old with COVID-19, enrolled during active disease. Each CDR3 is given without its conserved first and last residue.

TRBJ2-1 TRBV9 ASSQTPGTVSYNEQF
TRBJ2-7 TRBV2 ASRTDRGGNYEQY
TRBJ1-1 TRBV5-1 ASSFTGGKGEAF
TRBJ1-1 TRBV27 ASSLRGSLTEAF
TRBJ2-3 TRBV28 ASSWDRGLWTGAQY
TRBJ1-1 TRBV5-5 ASIRTVGAMNTEAF
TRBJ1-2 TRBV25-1 ASSESGWFNHYGYT
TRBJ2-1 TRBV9 ASSVASRQGSNEQF
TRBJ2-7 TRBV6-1 ASSDPGTGTYEQY
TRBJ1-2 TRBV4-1 ASSQDRGDART
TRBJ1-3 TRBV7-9 ASSLAREPAGNTIY
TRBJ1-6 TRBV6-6 ASTTGQGNSPLH
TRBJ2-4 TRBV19 ASSMGQGFRY
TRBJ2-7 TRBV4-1 ASSQVVGGLGYEQY
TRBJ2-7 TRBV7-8 ASTPRAGGSYEQY
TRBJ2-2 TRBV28 ASTTRGRNTGELF
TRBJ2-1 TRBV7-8 ASSYRQGAANEQF
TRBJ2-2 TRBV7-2 ASSLVSRGPIGELF
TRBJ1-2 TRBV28 ASKSPRAGGYGYT
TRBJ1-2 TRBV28 ASSRGPGGVGYGYT
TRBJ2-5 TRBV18 ASSPGAQQRPY
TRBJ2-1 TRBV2 ASSENQGYNEQF
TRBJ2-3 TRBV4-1 ASSQAPSGGARDTQY
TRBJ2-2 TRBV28 ASSPFGVAGASTGELF
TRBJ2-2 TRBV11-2 ASSLALAANTGELF
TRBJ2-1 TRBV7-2 ASSPAGKASYNEQF
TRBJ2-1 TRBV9 ASSTGQTNYNEQF